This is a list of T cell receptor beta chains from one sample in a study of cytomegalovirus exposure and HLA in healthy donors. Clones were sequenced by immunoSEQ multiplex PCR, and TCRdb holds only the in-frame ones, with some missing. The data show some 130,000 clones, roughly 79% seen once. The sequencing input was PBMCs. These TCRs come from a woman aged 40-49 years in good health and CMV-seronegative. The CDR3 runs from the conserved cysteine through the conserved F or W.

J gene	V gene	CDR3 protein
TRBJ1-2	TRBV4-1	CASSLKFGTGDYGYGYTF
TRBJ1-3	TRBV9	CASSVGEVGGILGNTIYF
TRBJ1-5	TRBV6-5	CASSYGTGAQPQHF
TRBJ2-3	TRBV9	CASSVAAGGPADTQYF
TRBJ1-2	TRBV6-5	CATWEGAGYTF
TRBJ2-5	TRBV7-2	CASSSLAGGETQYF
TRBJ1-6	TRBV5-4	CASSTGGQASPLHF
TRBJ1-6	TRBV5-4	CASSPMRDYSPLHF
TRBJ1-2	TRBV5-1	CASSLDAGGNGYTF
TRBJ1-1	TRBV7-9	CASSLAQGLNTEAFF
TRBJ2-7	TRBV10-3	CAISEVPGTGGDEQYF
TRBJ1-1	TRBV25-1	CASSGTGGKTEAFF
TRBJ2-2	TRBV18	CASSPSSGGGTGELFF
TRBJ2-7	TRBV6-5	CASSWDRDNEQYF
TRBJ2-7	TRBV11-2	CASSFGALAYEQYF
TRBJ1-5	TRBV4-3	CASSQDLGRDQPQHF